This T cell receptor beta chain was recovered during a study of T cell responses to AZD1222 COVID-19 vaccine listed by TCRdb under 2021. Looking at the study overall: A total of under 250 trial participants underwent TCR sequencing, of whom about 210 had received two doses of AZD1222 and roughly 26 had received two doses of the MenACWY control vaccine. Trial participants were enrolled by age into 18-55, 56-69 and 70-plus year subgroups, with roughly 150, 30 and 60 TCR-sequenced participants respectively.

The time point tag for this specimen amounts to: about 28 days (+/-7) after the second vaccine dose. AZD1222 recipients with second doses at about 4 weeks or about 12 weeks were pooled, because spike-specific TCR depth and breadth did not differ between schedules. Vaccinee samples came from UK trials COV001 and COV002, including a single-blind randomized controlled phase 2/3 trial of AZD1222 (ChAdOx1 nCoV-19) in healthy adults. For TCRbeta chain sequencing, PBMC samples were collected from trial participants at day 0 and at day 28 after the second dose. With regard to this clone: Its target antigen remains unknown. Per-nucleotide qualities are absent, and no much larger clonotype sits a single base away.

The CDR3 regions of human TCRbeta chains were analyzed by immunosequencing. In the paper's pipeline: Repertoire TCRs were matched against a reference library of SARS-CoV-2-specific TCRs generated with the MIRA antigen-specificity platform. Breadth was defined as the fraction of unique TCRs that were SARS-CoV-2-associated. Depth was defined as the fraction of total T cells that were SARS-CoV-2-associated. Each spike-specific TCR was assigned to its reactive spike region and to a CD4 or CD8 class using the MIRA data. Log10-transformed breadth and depth values were compared by one-way ANOVA with Sidak's multiple comparisons tests. TCRdb's version of the immuneACCESS table is confined to in-frame rearrangements and falls short of the full clone set. An unresolved V gene accounts for under half of the shortfall where checked; the remainder is of unknown origin. V, J and clone size are taken as reported in that table, and D and trimming were inferred from the DNA itself. This sample lists 150,000 or so clones; approximately 90% were detected once. The ten largest make up roughly 1.3% of the sample.

From the germline V gene, CDR1 is SNHLY and CDR2 is FYNNEI. V is reduced by 3 bases and J by 7 bases, leaving a spacing of 22 bases between them. Taken from cysteine to phenylalanine, the CDR3 has 17 residues. Only the CDR3 DNA stays, 51 bases, in frame from base 1. Paper-wide results and their limitations: The 56-69-year group was small, and its depth increase did not reach significance, likely because of low power. Because no samples from the day 14 peak response were available, repertoires could be characterized only after the peak T cell response. CD4 TCRs associated with the vaccine covered the entire spike protein, and the dominant responses were in regions 160-218 and 743-854. Conclusions about previously exposed vaccinees were limited because only five to seven AZD1222 recipients were SARS-CoV-2 seropositive at baseline. Spike-specific TCR breadth and depth rose significantly after two AZD1222 doses compared with day 0 and with MenACWY recipients. Most participants were white British and females outnumbered males, and the authors suggested that clonal diversity may have been underestimated. Reportedly, almost half of the unique spike-specific TCRs recognized epitopes lying outside the regions that are mutated in the B.1.351 and B.1.1.7 variants.

This clonotype originated in an adult who received the AZD1222 COVID-19 vaccine. The sequence links TRBV2 to TRBJ1-5; the D gene is unclear. The source was peripheral blood, collected 28 days after the second AZD1222 dose. The CDR3 protein is CASSDTLGSPRGQPQHF. The DNA sequence is given as TGTGCCAGCAGTGACACTTTAGGCAGTCCTCGTGGGCAGCCCCAGCATTTT.